These T cell receptor beta chains were read from a single sample in a study of T cell changes during pregnancy in multiple sclerosis. TCRdb's table, derived via immunoSEQ multiplex PCR, lists solely in-frame clones and lacks some. Among about 49,000 clones, nearly 90% were seen once, and the ten largest hold over 4%. Sequenced here: peripheral blood, sampled after pregnancy. These receptors originate from a female donor in good health, enrolled as a control in a pregnancy study. CDR3s include the opening cysteine and the closing phenylalanine or tryptophan. A D gene is named only where the DNA matches it firmly. Size is omitted from some rows. Given values are once, few, many or a class for expanded clones.

CDR3: CASSPSTMTGGEETQYF
DNA: TGCGCCAGCAGCCCCTCCACCATGACAGGGGGCGAGGAGACCCAGTACTTC
V: TRBV4-3
J: TRBJ2-5
D: TRBD1
size: -

CDR3: CASSAAGDIADTQYF
DNA: TGTGCCAGCAGCGCAGCGGGAGACATTGCAGATACGCAGTATTTT
V: TRBV9
J: TRBJ2-3
D: TRBD2
size: -

CDR3: CATFPTSGSTDTQYF
DNA: TGTGCCACCTTCCCTACTAGCGGCAGCACAGATACGCAGTATTTT
V: TRBV10-3
J: TRBJ2-3
D: TRBD2
size: -

CDR3: CASSRGGNQPQHF
DNA: TGTGCCAGCAGCCGGGGGGGAAATCAGCCCCAGCATTTT
V: TRBV5-4
J: TRBJ1-5
D: -
size: -

CDR3: CASSLNRAGGYTF
DNA: TGTGCCAGCAGCTTAAACAGGGCTGGTGGCTACACCTTC
V: TRBV7-3
J: TRBJ1-2
D: -
size: -

CDR3: CASSKQGAGNTIYF
DNA: TGTGCCAGCAGTAAACAGGGGGCTGGAAACACCATATATTTT
V: TRBV27
J: TRBJ1-3
D: TRBD1
size: once

CDR3: CASSPPGALAKNIQYF
DNA: TGTGCCAGCAGCCCCCCAGGGGCCTTAGCCAAAAACATTCAGTACTTC
V: TRBV28
J: TRBJ2-4
D: -
size: -

CDR3: CASSLDRQGVNEKLFF
DNA: TGTGCCAGCTCCCTCGACCGACAGGGCGTAAATGAAAAACTGTTTTTT
V: TRBV18
J: TRBJ1-4
D: TRBD1
size: -

CDR3: CASSEQQGTGNSPLHF
DNA: TGTGCCAGCAGCGAACAACAGGGGACGGGTAATTCACCCCTCCACTTT
V: TRBV6-1
J: TRBJ1-6
D: TRBD1
size: -

CDR3: CAIPPRTGDGGQPQHF
DNA: TGTGCCATTCCACCCCGGACAGGGGACGGCGGTCAGCCCCAGCATTTT
V: TRBV10-3
J: TRBJ1-5
D: TRBD1
size: -

CDR3: CASSLGTSGGETQYF
DNA: TGTGCCAGCAGCCTCGGGACTAGCGGGGGAGAGACCCAGTACTTC
V: TRBV7-3
J: TRBJ2-5
D: TRBD2
size: once

CDR3: CASSQGGGRRLYNEQFF
DNA: TGCGCCAGCAGCCAAGGGGGAGGGAGGCGTCTCTACAATGAGCAGTTCTTC
V: TRBV4-1
J: TRBJ2-1
D: TRBD2
size: -

CDR3: CAWTPGPTFYGYTF
DNA: TGTGCCTGGACTCCGGGTCCAACATTCTATGGCTACACCTTC
V: TRBV30
J: TRBJ1-2
D: -
size: -

CDR3: CASSLDMGSLYGYTF
DNA: TGTGCCAGCAGCTTAGATATGGGCAGCCTCTATGGCTACACCTTC
V: TRBV7-2
J: TRBJ1-2
D: -
size: -

CDR3: CASSGHRGLSSYNSPLHF
DNA: TGTGCCAGCAGTGGCCACAGGGGGCTAAGCTCCTATAATTCACCCCTCCACTTT
V: TRBV6-1
J: TRBJ1-6
D: TRBD1
size: -

CDR3: CASSYRGTMNTEAFF
DNA: TGTGCCAGCAGTTACAGGGGGACTATGAACACTGAAGCTTTCTTT
V: TRBV6-5
J: TRBJ1-1
D: -
size: -

CDR3: CASREQGIGSPLHF
DNA: TGTGCCAGCAGAGAACAGGGTATAGGTTCACCCCTCCACTTT
V: TRBV2
J: TRBJ1-6
D: -
size: -

CDR3: CASTPTGRVNTGELFF
DNA: TGTGCCAGCACCCCCACGGGCAGGGTGAACACCGGGGAGCTGTTTTTT
V: TRBV27
J: TRBJ2-2
D: -
size: -

CDR3: CASSQGPEGPKNIQYF
DNA: TGCGCCAGCAGCCAGGGACCGGAGGGACCAAAAAACATTCAGTACTTC
V: TRBV4-3
J: TRBJ2-4
D: -
size: -

CDR3: CASSLAGDRGEETQYF
DNA: TGTGCCAGCAGCTTAGCGGGGGACAGGGGGGAAGAGACCCAGTACTTC
V: TRBV7-6
J: TRBJ2-5
D: TRBD1
size: -

CDR3: CASSSRGRREKLFF
DNA: TGTGCCAGCAGCTCCAGGGGTCGACGTGAAAAACTGTTTTTT
V: TRBV11-2
J: TRBJ1-4
D: -
size: -

CDR3: CSVPGFSEAFF
DNA: TGCAGCGTTCCGGGATTCTCTGAAGCTTTCTTT
V: TRBV29-1
J: TRBJ1-1
D: -
size: -